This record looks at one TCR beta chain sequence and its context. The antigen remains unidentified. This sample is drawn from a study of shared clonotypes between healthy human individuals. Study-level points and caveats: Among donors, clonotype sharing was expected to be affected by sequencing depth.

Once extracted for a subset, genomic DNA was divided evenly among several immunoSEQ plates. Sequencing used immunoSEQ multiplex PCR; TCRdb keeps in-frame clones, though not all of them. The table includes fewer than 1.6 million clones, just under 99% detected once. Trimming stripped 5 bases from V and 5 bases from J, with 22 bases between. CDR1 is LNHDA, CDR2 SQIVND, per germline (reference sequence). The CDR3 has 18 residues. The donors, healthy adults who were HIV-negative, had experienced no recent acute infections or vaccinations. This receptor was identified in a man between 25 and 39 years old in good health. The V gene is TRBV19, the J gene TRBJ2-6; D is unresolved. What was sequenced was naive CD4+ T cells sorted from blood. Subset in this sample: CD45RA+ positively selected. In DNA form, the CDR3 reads TGTGCCAGTAGTCGGAAGCAGACATCACAAAGTCGGGCCAACGTCCTGACTTTC. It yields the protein CASSRKQTSQSRANVLTF. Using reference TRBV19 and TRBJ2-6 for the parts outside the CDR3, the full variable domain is DGGITQSPKYLFRKEGQNVTLSCEQNLNHDAMYWYRQDPGQGLRLIYYSQIVNDFQKGDIAEGYSVSREKKESFPLTVTSAQKNPTAFYLCASSRKQTSQSRANVLTFGAGSRLTVL.